This T cell receptor beta chain was recorded in a study of Ad26.COV2.S vaccination and SARS-CoV-2 variants. V was pared by 5 bases and J by 10 bases, with 15 bases between. This CDR3 has 14 amino acids. Germline V CDR1 and CDR2: LGHDT, YNNKEL (reference sequence). Only in-frame clones appear in the TCRdb table, and some are missing; sequencing was by immunoSEQ multiplex PCR. The sample records over 110,000 clones, just over 85% being singletons. The material was peripheral blood, obtained after recovery from COVID-19. This receptor was obtained from a human donor who had recovered from COVID-19. J is TRBJ1-6 and V is TRBV3-1 (or the pseudogene TRBV3-2); D not resolved. This chain's CDR3 is CASSCRIGKSPLHF. Written as DNA, the CDR3 is TGTGCCAGCAGCTGCAGGATAGGTAAGTCACCCCTCCACTTT.